The T cell receptor beta chain under discussion was sequenced for a study of control samples from healthy donors and cancer patients. Germline lookup yields CDR1 SGHRS and CDR2 YFSETQ. V was clipped by 0 bases and J by 11 bases, with 20 bases between them. The CDR3 length is 15 residues. Sequenced by immunoSEQ multiplex PCR; TCRdb stores in-frame clones only, minus some. The table includes 80,000 to 100,000 clones, around 88% detected once. The clonotype originates from a man in his thirties or forties in good health. V usage is TRBV5-1 and J usage is TRBJ1-1; D remains ambiguous. Sequences were obtained from blood. The CDR3 nucleotides are TGCGCCAGCAGCTTGGTGATGGCCGGTTTCGATTCCGCTTTCTTT. Translating it yields CASSLVMAGFDSAFF.